This T cell receptor (beta chain) derives from a study of blood T cell repertoires in COVID-19. Clones were read by immunoSEQ multiplex PCR, and TCRdb kept only the in-frame ones, dropping some. The data show around 440,000 clones, with more than 70% seen just once and approximately 12% held by the top ten. This CDR3 region has 14 residues. V gave up 6 bases and J gave up 2 bases, with 13 bases separating them. The V gene's germline CDR1 is MNHEY and CDR2 SVGAGI. Seattle's cohort entered during active infection and was followed longitudinally. Material for sequencing was peripheral blood. This TCR was sampled from a woman aged 45-60 years with COVID-19, enrolled during active disease. V is TRBV6-5 and J is TRBJ1-1; D is unresolved. The CDR3 reads CASSSREANTEAFF. The DNA of the CDR3 is TGTGCCAGCAGCTCTCGGGAGGCAAACACTGAAGCTTTCTTT.